Listed here is a single T cell receptor (beta chain). As yet, its antigen is unknown. Extracted from the samples, RNA was reverse transcribed into cDNA to serve as the sequencing template. This table comes from immunoSEQ multiplex PCR, and its TCRdb copy is limited to in-frame clones, with some not included. The sample contains 140,000 to 150,000 clones, around 87% of which appear only once. This record belongs to a study of CD8+ T cells in alopecia areata. Study outcomes and limitations: Normal skin's resident alphabeta T cells are sequenced alongside lesional scalp T cells.

This CDR3 has 14 residues. V dropped 6 bases and J dropped 3 bases, with 12 bases sitting between them. Germline lookup yields CDR1 SGHRS and CDR2 YFSETQ. Lesional scalp tissue (obtained by punch biopsy) and peripheral blood were collected from alopecia areata patients. Investigators sorted PBMCs to obtain both CD4+ and CD8+ T cells. The V gene is TRBV5-1, the J gene TRBJ2-2; weak D call: TRBD1 (6 bases). The sequence derives from a human donor with alopecia areata. The source was CD8+ T cells sorted from blood, collected at week 0. DNA for the CDR3: TGCGCCAGCAAATACAGGGACGACACCGGGGAGCTGTTTTTT. This translates into CASKYRDDTGELFF.